A single sample is the source of the 25 T cell receptor beta chains below, sequenced in a study of CD8 T cells in ankylosing spondylitis. General study points: The study identified a TCR beta motif of under ten highly homologous variants that appeared characteristic of ankylosing spondylitis blood.

No antigens are known for them. TCRdb redid the calling of the 5' RACE reads with MiXCR, one entry per CDR3 protein. The sample contains approximately 440,000 distinct CDR3 sequences, roughly 15% of which appear only once. Sequencing input: blood, either unsorted or a sorted T cell fraction (not recorded which). All receptors come from a male donor with ankylosing spondylitis.

This clonotype showed up just a few times. This chain connects TRBV10-3 to TRBJ2-7; 7 bases are a match to TRBD2. The CDR3 covers 16 residues. The V segment lost 4 bases and the J segment 1 base; nucleotides outside the gene matches: 10. Germline V CDR1 and CDR2: ENHRY, SYGVKD. CDR3 bases: TGTGCCATCAGTGGGGTCCCCTCGGGGGGTTCCTACGAGCAGTACTTC. This encodes CAISGVPSGGSYEQYF.

This clonotype was found a few times. The V and J genes are TRBV19 and TRBJ1-1, with D unclear. The length of the CDR3 is 13 residues. The V end was cut by 7 bases, the J end by 1 base, with 10 bases between. Per the germline V gene, CDR1 is LNHDA and CDR2 is SQIVND (reference sequence). The CDR3, as DNA: TGTGCCAGTAATTTGTTGGGGAACACTGAAGCTTTCTTT. The encoded protein is CASNLLGNTEAFF.

V gene TRBV7-9 combines with J gene TRBJ2-5; D is unresolved. The germline V and J ends were trimmed by 4 bases and 1 base, with 13 bases remaining between them. CDR1 is SEHNR, CDR2 FQNEAQ, per germline (reference sequence). The CDR3 sequence is 15 residues long. For the CDR3, the DNA is TGTGCCAGCAGCTATCCTCGCGCCAGCCAAGAGACCCAGTACTTC. As protein: CASSYPRASQETQYF. Using reference TRBV7-9 and TRBJ2-5 for the parts outside the CDR3, the full variable domain is DTGVSQNPRHKITKRGQNVTFRCDPISEHNRLYWYRQTLGQGPEFLTYFQNEAQLEKSRLLSDRFSAERPKGSFSTLEIQRTEQGDSAMYLCASSYPRASQETQYFGPGTRLLVL.

This clonotype was counted at least ten times. The genes are TRBV20-1 and TRBJ2-1; tentative D call: TRBD2 (5 bases). The CDR3 consists of 15 residues. With 0 bases removed from V and 9 bases from J, the gap between germline ends came to 18 bases. CDR1 is DFQATT, CDR2 SNEGSKA, per germline (reference sequence). The CDR3 region is CSARDPSGFDGEQFF. CDR3 sequence (DNA): TGCAGTGCTAGAGATCCCAGCGGATTCGACGGTGAGCAGTTCTTC.

The V and J genes are TRBV5-1 and TRBJ2-7, with 7 nucleotides matching TRBD1. The CDR3 runs 15 residues. V was pared by 0 bases and J by 5 bases, with 8 bases of the junction left unmatched. Germline V gene sequence: CDR1 SGHRS, CDR2 YFSETQ. The CDR3 nucleotides read TGCGCCAGCAGCTTGGCAGGGGGTAAATCCAACGAGCAGTACTTC. Amino acid sequence: CASSLAGGKSNEQYF.

In its sample, this clonotype was seen a few times. The chain links TRBV29-1 to TRBJ2-5; D might be TRBD1 (5 bases). This CDR3 region has 13 residues. Looked up from germline, CDR1 is SQVTM and CDR2 is ANQGSEA. V dropped 0 bases and J dropped 7 bases, with 12 bases sitting between them. DNA of the CDR3: TGCAGCGTTGAAGATCCCCAGGGTGGGACCCAGTACTTC. Translating gives CSVEDPQGGTQYF.

V is TRBV7-8 and J is TRBJ2-3, with 14 bases fitting TRBD2. Germline trimming cut 5 bases from V and 3 bases from J; bases unmatched to any gene: 4. The CDR3 sequence is 16 residues long. Germline V gene sequence: CDR1 SGHVS, CDR2 FQNEAQ. CDR3 DNA: TGTGCCAGCAGCCCGACTAGCGGGAGGGGGACAGATACGCAGTATTTT. This translates into CASSPTSGRGTDTQYF.

This clonotype was seen more than once but under ten times. The chain couples TRBV2 to TRBJ2-2; no clear D gene. This CDR3 comprises 14 residues. Germline-derived CDR1 and CDR2 are SNHLY and FYNNEI. V was cut by 8 bases and J by 2 bases, with 12 bases left in between. CDR3 DNA sequence: TGTGCCAGCGAATTGGGGATCAACACCGGGGAGCTGTTTTTT. Translated: CASELGINTGELFF.

This clonotype has ten or more counts. The chain carries TRBV6-6 and TRBJ1-1; 7 bases align to TRBD1. Looked up from germline, CDR1 is MNHNY and CDR2 is SVGAGI (reference sequence). V shed 9 bases and J 6 bases; nucleotides not matched to a gene: 10. The CDR3 sequence is 13 residues long. The CDR3, as DNA: TGTGCCAGTGAGGGGGCGGGGGGGGCTGAAGCTTTCTTT. It encodes CASEGAGGAEAFF.

The chain uses TRBV11-2 and TRBJ1-1; the D gene is possibly TRBD1 (5 bases). The CDR3 has 14 residues. Looked up from germline, CDR1 is SGHAT and CDR2 is FQNNGV. The V and J ends lost 6 bases and 3 bases respectively, with 14 bases between them. The CDR3 DNA sequence: TGTGCCAGCAGGTGGACCTCGGGGGACACTGAAGCTTTCTTT. It is translated as CASRWTSGDTEAFF. Full variable domain (remainder filled in from reference TRBV11-2 and TRBJ1-1): EAGVAQSPRYKIIEKRQSVAFWCNPISGHATLYWYQQILGQGPKLLIQFQNNGVVDDSQLPKDRFSAERLKGVDSTLKIQPAKLEDSAVYLCASRWTSGDTEAFFGQGTRLTVV.

The chain carries TRBV30 and TRBJ2-7; a possible D gene is TRBD2 (6 bases). Trimming shortened V by 3 bases and J by 3 bases, and 9 bases separated the two germline ends. Germline V CDR1 and CDR2: GTSNPN, SVGIG (reference sequence). The CDR3 totals 12 residues. The CDR3 DNA reads as TGTGCCTGGAGCTCTAGCGACTACGAGCAGTACTTC. It is translated as CAWSSSDYEQYF.

The J gene is TRBJ2-3, the V gene TRBV11-2, with 7 bases aligning to TRBD2. Germline V gives CDR1 SGHAT, CDR2 FQNNGV. V was pared by 7 bases and J by 8 bases, with 3 bases of the junction left unmatched. The CDR3 has 11 residues. The CDR3 protein is CASTWGGTQYF. DNA for the CDR3: TGTGCCAGCACCTGGGGGGGTACGCAGTATTTT.

This chain links TRBV7-2 with TRBJ2-3, with D possibly called TRBD1 or TRBD2 (5 bases each). V lost 5 bases, J lost 3 bases, and 18 bases lay in between. CDR1 and CDR2 from the germline V gene are SGHTA and FQGNSA. This CDR3 comprises 16 residues. The CDR3 DNA reads TGTGCCAGCAGCCCCCGGGGCGCGTTTGAGACAGATACGCAGTATTTT. It codes for CASSPRGAFETDTQYF. Using reference TRBV7-2 and TRBJ2-3 for the parts outside the CDR3, the full variable domain is GAGVSQSPSNKVTEKGKDVELRCDPISGHTALYWYRQSLGQGLEFLIYFQGNSAPDKSGLPSDRFSAERTGGSVSTLTIQRTQQEDSAVYLCASSPRGAFETDTQYFGPGTRLTVL.

The V gene is TRBV6-2 or TRBV6-3, the J gene TRBJ1-4, with D perhaps matching TRBD1 (5 bases). This CDR3 is 15 amino acids long. Germline lookup yields CDR1 MNHEY and CDR2 SVGEGT. The V end lost 6 bases, the J end lost 4 bases, and 15 bases lay between the germline ends. CDR3 region: CASRPPGTGNEKLFF. CDR3 coding DNA: TGTGCCAGCAGGCCACCCGGGACCGGTAATGAAAAACTGTTTTTT.

This clonotype was recorded a few times. The chain couples TRBV3-1 to TRBJ1-1; D gene unclear. Between the trimmed V and J ends, which lost 5 bases and 7 bases, there was a span of 20 bases. Germline V lookup: CDR1 LGHDT, CDR2 YNNKEL (reference sequence). CDR3 length equals 15 residues. The CDR3 bases are TGTGCCAGCAGCAAGACCCCGGCAGCGCTGAATGAAGCTTTCTTT. This translates into CASSKTPAALNEAFF.

This clonotype was counted ten times or more. The V and J genes are TRBV12-3 or TRBV12-4 and TRBJ2-2; TRBD1 is a possible D gene (5 bases). The CDR3 runs to 16 residues. Deletions cut 6 bases from V and 7 bases from J, with 21 bases between. DNA of the CDR3: TGTGCCAGCAGGAAACCAATAGACAGTATCGGCGGGGAGCTGTTTTTT. This gives the protein CASRKPIDSIGGELFF.

This clonotype has ten or more counts. Compared with germline, one end of the junction differs, possibly owing to a read error. The chain is built from TRBV3-1 and TRBJ2-7; the D is unclear. Germline-derived CDR1 and CDR2 are LGHDT and YNNKEL (reference sequence). This CDR3 is built from 15 residues. The CDR3, as DNA: TGTGCCAGCAGCCAAGGAGCAGCACAGAGCTACAAGCAGTACTTC. It yields the protein CASSQGAAQSYKQYF.

The chain has TRBV5-8 and TRBJ2-7, with 11 bases fitting TRBD1. Germline CDR1 reads SGHTS; CDR2 reads YDEGEE. Trimming at V came to 6 bases and at J to 2 bases, leaving 10 bases not matched to a gene. This CDR3 spans 16 amino acids. The CDR3 spells CASITGTGGPPYEQYF. The DNA of the CDR3 is TGTGCCAGCATCACCGGGACAGGGGGTCCCCCCTACGAGCAGTACTTC.

This clonotype turned up a few times. A much larger clonotype is one base distant, so this may be a read error. This sequence joins TRBV7-2 and TRBJ2-1; possibly TRBD1 for D (6 bases). Germline-derived CDR1 and CDR2 are SGHTA and FQGNSA. The CDR3 has 14 amino acids. The CDR3 nucleotides read TGTGTCAGCAGCTTAGAGTCCCGGACAGTCGAGCAGTTCTTC. Encoded protein: CVSSLESRTVEQFF.

This clonotype was found many times. The genes are TRBV20-1 and TRBJ1-5, with 11 bases identical to TRBD1. The CDR3 spans 17 residues. With 6 bases clipped from V and 1 base from J, the junction kept 11 bases outside the gene matches. The V gene's germline CDR1 is DFQATT and CDR2 SNEGSKA (reference sequence). The chain's CDR3 is CSAIGQGAGGSNQPQHF. The CDR3 DNA is TGCAGTGCCATAGGACAGGGGGCGGGGGGAAGCAATCAGCCCCAGCATTTT.

This clonotype was recorded a few times. This chain connects TRBV19 to TRBJ1-5; D is perhaps TRBD1 (5 bases). This CDR3 region has 15 residues. V lost 3 bases and J lost 1, with 10 bases in between. Germline CDR1 reads LNHDA; CDR2 reads SQIVND (reference sequence). The CDR3 is CASSMGRTSNQPQHF. The DNA of the CDR3 is TGTGCCAGTAGTATGGGACGTACAAGCAATCAGCCCCAGCATTTT.

This clonotype came up many times. This chain links TRBV12-3 or TRBV12-4 with TRBJ2-5; the match to TRBD1 covers 7 bases. With V trimmed by 3 bases and J by 1 base, 2 bases remained unmatched. This CDR3 comprises 14 residues. The CDR3: CASSFDRAQETQYF. The CDR3 coding sequence is TGTGCCAGCAGTTTCGACAGGGCCCAAGAGACCCAGTACTTC.

This clonotype was observed a handful of times. This sequence joins TRBV4-3 and TRBJ1-1, with 10 bases matching TRBD1. CDR3 length equals 13 residues. The V segment lost 4 bases and the J segment 11 bases; nucleotides outside the gene matches: 7. CDR1 and CDR2 from the germline V gene are LGHNA and YSLEER. The CDR3 spells CASSPNADRGAFF. The CDR3 bases are TGCGCCAGCAGCCCCAACGCGGACAGGGGGGCTTTCTTT.

The chain recombines TRBV19 with TRBJ2-7; 11 positions agree with TRBD2. V shed 6 bases and J 3 bases; nucleotides not matched to a gene: 13. This CDR3 is built from 17 residues. Germline V gives CDR1 LNHDA, CDR2 SQIVND (reference sequence). CDR3 loop: CASSPGASGRNIYEQYF. The CDR3 nucleotides read TGTGCCAGTAGCCCGGGGGCTAGCGGGAGGAACATCTACGAGCAGTACTTC.

Ten or more counts support this clonotype. The chain recombines TRBV6-1 with TRBJ2-3; TRBD1 agrees at 7 bases. Looked up from germline, CDR1 is MNHNS and CDR2 is SASEGT. V trimming: 7 bases; J trimming: 3 bases; junction bases outside the gene matches: 4. The CDR3 spans 13 residues. The CDR3 loop is CASKGQSTDTQYF. CDR3 in DNA: TGTGCCAGCAAGGGACAGAGTACAGATACGCAGTATTTT.